This T cell receptor (beta chain) was identified in a study of cytomegalovirus exposure and HLA in healthy donors. The wider study: The roughly 100 million unique TCR beta sequences, from 150 million to 200 million T cells, were found by an earlier analysis. Findings and limits, study-wide: A missense variant in DCLRE1C was later tied to TCR beta V- and J-gene trimming. According to an earlier analysis, most TCR beta V segments yielded productive rearrangements about 90% or about 30% of the time.

This CDR3 has 16 residues. J gave up 5 bases and V 2 bases, and 8 bases lay outside the gene matches. Germline CDR1 reads SGHRS; CDR2 reads YFSETQ. It was with 60 Vbeta and 13 Jbeta primers that the PCR ran. Some clones are missing from TCRdb's copy, which holds only in-frame ones; the method was immunoSEQ multiplex PCR. The sample data list 45,000 to 60,000 clones. Concerning this clone: Its target is unknown.

Sequences were obtained from PBMCs. The chain recombines TRBV5-1 with TRBJ1-4, with TRBD1 matching 8 bases. This TCR was recovered from a male donor in good health and CMV-seronegative. For the CDR3, the DNA is TGCGCCAGCAGCTTTGGACAGGGAACTTACAATGAAAAACTGTTTTTT. Its protein is CASSFGQGTYNEKLFF.